This TCR beta chain was obtained from a study of beta chain features in type 1 diabetes. All of the isolated RNA was reverse transcribed, so expressed TCRB transcripts were sequenced. Sequencing used immunoSEQ multiplex PCR; TCRdb keeps in-frame clones, though not all of them. The sample consists of around 300,000 clones, about 8% of them appearing once. Sorting based on CD45RO/CCR7/CD25/CD127/CD95/CD27 separated CD4+ naive, central memory, regulatory and stem cell-like memory cells. Trimming took off 6 bases at V and 0 bases at J, with 9 bases between the two ends. Germline CDR1 and CDR2: LNHNV and YYDKDF (reference sequence). This CDR3 has 13 residues. In its sample, this clone was seen many times. Its target is unknown. Findings and caveats of the study: Researchers report that Type 1 diabetes patients had moderately but significantly shorter TCRB CDR3s across all four CD4+ subsets. When VDJ junctions were examined, type 1 diabetes patients showed fewer insertions and more deletions.

Sequencing was performed on central memory CD4+ T cells from blood. V and J are TRBV15 and TRBJ2-7; D unresolved. The sequence derives from a woman aged 18-35 years in good health. CDR3 sequence (DNA): TGTGCCACCAGGGGCGAGTACTCCTACGAGCAGTACTTC. It yields the protein CATRGEYSYEQYF.